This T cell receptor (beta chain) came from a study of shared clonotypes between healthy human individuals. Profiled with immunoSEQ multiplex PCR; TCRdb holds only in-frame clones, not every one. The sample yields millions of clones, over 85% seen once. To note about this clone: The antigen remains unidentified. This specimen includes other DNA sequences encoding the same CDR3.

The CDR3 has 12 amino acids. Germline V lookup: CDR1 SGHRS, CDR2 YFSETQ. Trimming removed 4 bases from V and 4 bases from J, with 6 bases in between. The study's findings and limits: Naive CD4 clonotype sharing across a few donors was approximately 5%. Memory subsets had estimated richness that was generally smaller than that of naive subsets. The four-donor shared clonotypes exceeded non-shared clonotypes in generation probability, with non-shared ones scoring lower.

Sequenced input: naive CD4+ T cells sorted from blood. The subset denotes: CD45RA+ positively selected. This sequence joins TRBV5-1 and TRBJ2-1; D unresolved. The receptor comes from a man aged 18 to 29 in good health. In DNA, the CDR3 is TGCGCCAGCAGCCCCGGGTACAATGAGCAGTTCTTC. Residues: CASSPGYNEQFF.